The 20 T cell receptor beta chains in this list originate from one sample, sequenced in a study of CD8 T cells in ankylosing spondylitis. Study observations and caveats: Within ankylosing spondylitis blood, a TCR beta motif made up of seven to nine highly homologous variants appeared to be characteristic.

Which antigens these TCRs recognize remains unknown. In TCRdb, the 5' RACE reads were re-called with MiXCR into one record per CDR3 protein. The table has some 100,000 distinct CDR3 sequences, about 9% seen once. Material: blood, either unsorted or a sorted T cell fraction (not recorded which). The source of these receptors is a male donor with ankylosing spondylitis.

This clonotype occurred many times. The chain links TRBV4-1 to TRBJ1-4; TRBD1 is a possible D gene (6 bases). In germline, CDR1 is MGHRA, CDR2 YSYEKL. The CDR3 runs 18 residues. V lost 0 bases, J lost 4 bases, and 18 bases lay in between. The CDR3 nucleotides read TGCGCCAGCAGCCAAGACAAACCCCCCGGACAGTTTAATGAAAAACTGTTTTTT. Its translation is CASSQDKPPGQFNEKLFF.

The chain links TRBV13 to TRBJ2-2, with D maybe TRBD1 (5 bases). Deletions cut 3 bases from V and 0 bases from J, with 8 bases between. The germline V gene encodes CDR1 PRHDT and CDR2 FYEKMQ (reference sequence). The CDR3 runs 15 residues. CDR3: CASSLQGTNTGELFF. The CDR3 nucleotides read TGTGCCAGCAGCTTGCAGGGAACGAACACCGGGGAGCTGTTTTTT.

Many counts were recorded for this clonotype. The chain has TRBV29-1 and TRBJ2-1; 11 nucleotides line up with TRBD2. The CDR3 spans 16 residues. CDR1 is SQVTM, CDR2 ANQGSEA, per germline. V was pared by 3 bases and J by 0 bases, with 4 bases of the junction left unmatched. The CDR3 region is CSVDSGLAASYNEQFF. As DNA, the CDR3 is TGCAGCGTTGATTCGGGACTAGCGGCCTCCTACAATGAGCAGTTCTTC.

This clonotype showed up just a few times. The CDR3: CATSRAAGVPYNEQFF. CDR3 bases: TGTGCCACCAGCAGAGCTGCGGGAGTCCCATACAATGAGCAGTTCTTC. This chain uses TRBV15 with TRBJ2-1; 7 bases agree with TRBD2. Trimming took 1 base from V and 4 from J; bases not matched to a gene: 7. The V gene's germline CDR1 is LNHNV and CDR2 YYDKDF (reference sequence). The CDR3 has 16 amino acids.

CDR3 in amino acids: CASRSGTGTFF. The CDR3 coding sequence is TGTGCCAGTAGGTCCGGGACAGGGACTTTCTTT. The V and J genes are TRBV19 and TRBJ1-1; TRBD1 aligns across 9 bases. The CDR3 sequence is 11 residues long. Germline V gene data show CDR1 as LNHDA and CDR2 as SQIVND (reference sequence). V trimming: 6 bases; J trimming: 12 bases; junction bases outside the gene matches: 5.

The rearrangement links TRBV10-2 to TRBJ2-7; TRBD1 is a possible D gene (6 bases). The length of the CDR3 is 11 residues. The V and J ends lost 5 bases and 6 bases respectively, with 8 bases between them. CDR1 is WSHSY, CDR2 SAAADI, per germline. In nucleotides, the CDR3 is TGCGCCAGCAGTCAGGGGTTCGAGCAGTACGTC. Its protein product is CASSQGFEQYV.

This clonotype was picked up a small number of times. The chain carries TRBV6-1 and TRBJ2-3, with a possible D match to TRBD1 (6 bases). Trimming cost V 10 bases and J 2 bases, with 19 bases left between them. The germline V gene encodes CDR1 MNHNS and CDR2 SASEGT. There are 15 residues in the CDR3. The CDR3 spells CATDPGEQDTDTQYF. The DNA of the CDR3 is TGTGCCACCGACCCAGGGGAACAGGACACAGATACGCAGTATTTT.

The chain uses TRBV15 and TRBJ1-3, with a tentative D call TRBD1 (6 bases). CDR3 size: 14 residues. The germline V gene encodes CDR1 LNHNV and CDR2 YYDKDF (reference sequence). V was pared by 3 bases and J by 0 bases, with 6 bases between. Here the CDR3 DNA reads TGTGCCACCAGCAGGGACAGCTCTGGAAACACCATATATTTT. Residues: CATSRDSSGNTIYF.

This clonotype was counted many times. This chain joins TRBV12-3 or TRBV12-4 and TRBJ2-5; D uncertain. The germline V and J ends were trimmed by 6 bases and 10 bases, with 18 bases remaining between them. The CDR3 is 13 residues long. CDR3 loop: CASSYAPRGDQYF. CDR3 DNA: TGTGCCAGCAGCTATGCCCCTCGTGGCGACCAGTACTTC.

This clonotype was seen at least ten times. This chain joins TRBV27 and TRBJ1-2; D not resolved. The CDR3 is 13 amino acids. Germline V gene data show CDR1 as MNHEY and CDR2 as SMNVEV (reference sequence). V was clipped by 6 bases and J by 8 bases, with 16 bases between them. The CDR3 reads CASSPSGLRGYTF. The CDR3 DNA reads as TGTGCCAGCAGCCCCTCTGGGCTAAGGGGCTACACCTTC.

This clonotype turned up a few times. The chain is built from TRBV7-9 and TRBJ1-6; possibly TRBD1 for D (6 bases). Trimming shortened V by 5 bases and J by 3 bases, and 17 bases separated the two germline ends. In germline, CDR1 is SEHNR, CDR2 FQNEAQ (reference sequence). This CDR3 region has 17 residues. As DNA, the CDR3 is TGTGCCAGCAGCCCAGAGGGGGGGGACTACTATAATTCACCCCTCCACTTT. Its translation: CASSPEGGDYYNSPLHF. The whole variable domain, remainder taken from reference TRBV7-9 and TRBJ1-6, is DTGVSQNPRHKITKRGQNVTFRCDPISEHNRLYWYRQTLGQGPEFLTYFQNEAQLEKSRLLSDRFSAERPKGSFSTLEIQRTEQGDSAMYLCASSPEGGDYYNSPLHFGNGTRLTVT.

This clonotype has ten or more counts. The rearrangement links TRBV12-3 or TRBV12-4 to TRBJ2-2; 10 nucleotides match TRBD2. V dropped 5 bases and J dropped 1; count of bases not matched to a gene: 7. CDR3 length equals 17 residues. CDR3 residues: CASSPSGTSVNTGELFF. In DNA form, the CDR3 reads TGTGCCAGCAGTCCCAGTGGGACTAGCGTGAACACCGGGGAGCTGTTTTTT.

The CDR3 region has the DNA TGTGCCACCAGCACTACACAGGGGTCCATAACCTACGAGCAGTACTTC. It is translated as CATSTTQGSITYEQYF. The rearrangement joins TRBV15 to TRBJ2-7; TRBD1 matches at 7 bases. V lost 4 bases to trimming and J lost 2 bases; unmatched junction nucleotides: 11. The CDR3 loop spans 16 amino acids. Per the germline V gene, CDR1 is LNHNV and CDR2 is YYDKDF (reference sequence).

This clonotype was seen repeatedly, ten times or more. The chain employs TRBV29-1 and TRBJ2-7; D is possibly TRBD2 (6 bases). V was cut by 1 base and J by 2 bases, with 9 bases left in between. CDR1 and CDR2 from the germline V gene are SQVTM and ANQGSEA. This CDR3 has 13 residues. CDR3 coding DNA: TGCAGCGTTGAAGGGGACTGGACCTACGAGCAGTACTTC. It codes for CSVEGDWTYEQYF.

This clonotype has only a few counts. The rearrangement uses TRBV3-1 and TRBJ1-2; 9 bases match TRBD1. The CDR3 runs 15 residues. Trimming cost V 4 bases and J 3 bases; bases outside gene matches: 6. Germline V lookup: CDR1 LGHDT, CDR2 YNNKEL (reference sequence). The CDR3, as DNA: TGTGCCAGCAGCCCATGGGGACAGGGAGACTATGGCTACACCTTC. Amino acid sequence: CASSPWGQGDYGYTF. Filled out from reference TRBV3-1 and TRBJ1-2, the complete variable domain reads DTAVSQTPKYLVTQMGNDKSIKCEQNLGHDTMYWYKQDSKKFLKIMFSYNNKELIINETVPNRFSPKSPDKAHLNLHINSLELGDSAVYFCASSPWGQGDYGYTFGSGTRLTVV.

The CDR3 DNA sequence: TGTGCCAGCAGCCAGGGTCAGATCTATGAAGCTTTCTTT. Its translation is CASSQGQIYEAFF. The rearrangement links TRBV7-8 to TRBJ1-1; tentative D call: TRBD1 (5 bases). The CDR3 consists of 13 residues. In germline, CDR1 is SGHVS, CDR2 FQNEAQ. V was pared by 5 bases and J by 7 bases, with 14 bases between.

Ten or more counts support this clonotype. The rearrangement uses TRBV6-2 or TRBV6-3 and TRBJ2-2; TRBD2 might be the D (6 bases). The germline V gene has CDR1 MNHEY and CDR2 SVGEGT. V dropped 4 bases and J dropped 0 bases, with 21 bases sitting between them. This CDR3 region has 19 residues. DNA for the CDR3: TGTGCCAGCAGTTGGGAGACCGGGACTTCGAACCCGAACACCGGGGAGCTGTTTTTT. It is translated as CASSWETGTSNPNTGELFF.

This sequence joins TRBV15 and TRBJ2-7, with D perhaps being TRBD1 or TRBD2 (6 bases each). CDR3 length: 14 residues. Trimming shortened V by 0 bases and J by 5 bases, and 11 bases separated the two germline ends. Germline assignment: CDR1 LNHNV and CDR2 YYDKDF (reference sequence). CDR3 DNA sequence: TGTGCCACCAGCAGAGATGGGGGGCCCGACGAGCAGTACTTC. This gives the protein CATSRDGGPDEQYF.

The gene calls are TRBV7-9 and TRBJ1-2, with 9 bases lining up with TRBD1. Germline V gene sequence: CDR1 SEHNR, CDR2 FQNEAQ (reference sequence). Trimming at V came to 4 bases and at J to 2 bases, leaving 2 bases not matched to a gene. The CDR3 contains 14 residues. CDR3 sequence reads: CASSSGQGNYGYTF. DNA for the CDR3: TGTGCCAGCAGCTCGGGACAGGGAAACTATGGCTACACCTTC.

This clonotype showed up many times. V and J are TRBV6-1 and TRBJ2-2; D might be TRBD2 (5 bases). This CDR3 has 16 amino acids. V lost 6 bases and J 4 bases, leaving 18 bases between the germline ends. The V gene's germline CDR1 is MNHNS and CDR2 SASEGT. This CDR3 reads CASSRRAGGGTGELFF. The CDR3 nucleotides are TGTGCCAGCAGCCGACGGGCCGGAGGTGGCACCGGGGAGCTGTTTTTT.